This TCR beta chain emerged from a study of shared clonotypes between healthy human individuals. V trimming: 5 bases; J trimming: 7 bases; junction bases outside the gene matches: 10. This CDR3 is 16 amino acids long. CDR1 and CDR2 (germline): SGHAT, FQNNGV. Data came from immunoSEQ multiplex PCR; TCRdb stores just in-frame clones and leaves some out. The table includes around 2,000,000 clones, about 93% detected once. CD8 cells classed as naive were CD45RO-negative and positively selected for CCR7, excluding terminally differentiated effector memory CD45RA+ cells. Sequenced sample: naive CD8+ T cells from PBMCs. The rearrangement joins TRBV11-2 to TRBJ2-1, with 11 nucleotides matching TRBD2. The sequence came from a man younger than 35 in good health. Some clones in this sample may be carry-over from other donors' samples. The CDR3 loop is CASSHTSGRTSNEQFF. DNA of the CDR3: TGTGCCAGCAGCCACACTAGCGGGAGAACTAGTAATGAGCAGTTCTTC.